This note documents a single TCR beta chain sequence. The entry originates in a study of T cells in Graves' hyperthyroidism and ophthalmopathy. Background on the study: Prior to any treatment, at the point of initial diagnosis, peripheral blood was collected.

The source material, RNA transcripts, was used to amplify TCR beta CDR3 regions. The TCR CDR3 was amplified in a first-round RT-PCR using the HTBI primer set. TCRdb reanalysed the multiplex PCR reads using MiXCR and keeps one entry per CDR3 protein. Among around 500,000 distinct CDR3 sequences, approximately 16% were seen once, and the ten largest hold around 32%. The TCR originated in a woman aged 25 to 39 with Graves' ophthalmopathy. The sequenced sample consisted of blood.

In nucleotides, the CDR3 is TGTGCCAGCAGTTGGTTCAATCAGCCCCAGCATTTT. This encodes CASSWFNQPQHF. The J gene is TRBJ1-5, the V gene TRBV6-2 or TRBV6-3; D is ambiguous. V dropped 4 bases and J dropped 3 bases, with 4 bases sitting between them. The CDR3 runs to 12 residues. Germline CDR1 and CDR2: MNHEY and SVGEGT.